This TCR beta chain was recovered during a study of T-cell reconstitution after alpha-beta-depleted transplantation in children. About this clonotype: Its target is unknown.

Using unique molecular identifiers, the investigators prepared the TCRbeta library. TCRdb itself ran the PCR reads through MiXCR, one entry per CDR3 protein. The sample yields hundreds of thousands of distinct CDR3 sequences, approximately 14% seen once. V dropped 1 base and J dropped 10; count of bases not matched to a gene: 5. CDR1 is DFQATT, CDR2 SNEGSKA, per germline (reference sequence). This CDR3 spans 13 amino acids. Study-wide results and limits: Fresh T-cell production supplied most of the T-cell counts and diversity seen one year after transplant.

The sequence came from a girl aged 2-10 years with congenital amegakaryocytic thrombocytopenia, due to receive a stem cell transplant. This specimen was PBMCs, taken before TCRalphabeta/CD19-depleted stem cell transplant. The rearrangement joins TRBV20-1 to TRBJ2-2; the match to TRBD2 covers 8 bases. CDR3 nucleotide sequence: TGCAGTGCTAGAGCCCGACTAGCGTCGGAGCTGTTTTTT. Amino acid sequence: CSARARLASELFF.